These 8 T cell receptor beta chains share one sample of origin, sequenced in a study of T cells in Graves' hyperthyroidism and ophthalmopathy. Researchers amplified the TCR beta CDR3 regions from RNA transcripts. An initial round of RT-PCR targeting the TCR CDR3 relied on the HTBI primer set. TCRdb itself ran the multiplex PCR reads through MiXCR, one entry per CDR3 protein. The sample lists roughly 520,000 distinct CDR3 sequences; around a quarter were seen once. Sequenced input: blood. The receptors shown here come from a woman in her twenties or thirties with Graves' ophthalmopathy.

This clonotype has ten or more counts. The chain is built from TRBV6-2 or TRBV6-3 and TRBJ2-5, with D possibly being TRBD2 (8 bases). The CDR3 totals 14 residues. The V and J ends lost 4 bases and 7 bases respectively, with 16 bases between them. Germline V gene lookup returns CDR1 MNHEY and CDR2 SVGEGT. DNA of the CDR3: TGTGCCAGCAGTTTCGCCGGGGGGGACAGGACCCAGTACTTC. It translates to CASSFAGGDRTQYF.

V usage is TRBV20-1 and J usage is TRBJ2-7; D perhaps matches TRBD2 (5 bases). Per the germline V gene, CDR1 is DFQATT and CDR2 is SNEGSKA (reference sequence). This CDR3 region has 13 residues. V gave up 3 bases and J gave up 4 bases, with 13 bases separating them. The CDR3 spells CSARGRTGYEQYF. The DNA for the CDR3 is TGCAGTGCTAGGGGCAGGACTGGGTACGAGCAGTACTTC.

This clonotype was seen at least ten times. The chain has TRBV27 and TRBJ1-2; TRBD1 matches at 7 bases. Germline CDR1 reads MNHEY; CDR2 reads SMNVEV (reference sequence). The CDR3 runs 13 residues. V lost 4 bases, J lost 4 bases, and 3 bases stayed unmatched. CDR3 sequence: CASSSGGPYGYTF. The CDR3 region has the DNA TGTGCCAGCAGTTCAGGGGGGCCCTATGGCTACACCTTC.

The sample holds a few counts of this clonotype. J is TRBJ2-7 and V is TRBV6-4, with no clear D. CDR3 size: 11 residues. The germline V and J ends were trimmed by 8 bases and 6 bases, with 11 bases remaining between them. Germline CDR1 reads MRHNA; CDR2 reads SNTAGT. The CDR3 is CASRSLGEQYF. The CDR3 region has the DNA TGTGCCAGCCGCAGTCTCGGCGAGCAGTACTTC.

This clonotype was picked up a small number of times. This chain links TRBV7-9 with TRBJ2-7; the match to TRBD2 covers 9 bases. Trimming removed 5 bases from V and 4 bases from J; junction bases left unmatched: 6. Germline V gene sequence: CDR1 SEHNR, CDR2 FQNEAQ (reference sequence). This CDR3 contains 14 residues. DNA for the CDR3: TGTGCCAGCAGCGTTAGCGGGGGAGGGTACGAGCAGTACTTC. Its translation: CASSVSGGGYEQYF.

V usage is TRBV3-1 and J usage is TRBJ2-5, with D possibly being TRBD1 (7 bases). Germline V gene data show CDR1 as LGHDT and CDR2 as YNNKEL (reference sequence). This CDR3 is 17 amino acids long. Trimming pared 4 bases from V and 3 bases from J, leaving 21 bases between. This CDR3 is CASSPIRRGESEETQYF. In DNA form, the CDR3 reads TGTGCCAGCAGCCCTATCCGCAGGGGGGAAAGCGAAGAGACCCAGTACTTC.

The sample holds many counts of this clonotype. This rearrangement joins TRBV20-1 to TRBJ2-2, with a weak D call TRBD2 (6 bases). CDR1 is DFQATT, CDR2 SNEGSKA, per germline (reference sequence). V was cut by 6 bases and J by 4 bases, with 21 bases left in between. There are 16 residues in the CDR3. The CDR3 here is CSATSFAGGGTGELFF. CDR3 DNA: TGCAGTGCCACTAGTTTTGCCGGGGGAGGCACCGGGGAGCTGTTTTTT.

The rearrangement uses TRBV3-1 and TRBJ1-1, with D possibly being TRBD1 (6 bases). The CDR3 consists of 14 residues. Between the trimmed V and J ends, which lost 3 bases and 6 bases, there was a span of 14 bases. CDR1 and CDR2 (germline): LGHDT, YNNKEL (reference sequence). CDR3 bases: TGTGCCAGCAGCCACCAGGGGTTGGCGGCTGAAGCTTTCTTT. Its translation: CASSHQGLAAEAFF. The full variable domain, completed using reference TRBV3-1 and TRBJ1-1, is DTAVSQTPKYLVTQMGNDKSIKCEQNLGHDTMYWYKQDSKKFLKIMFSYNNKELIINETVPNRFSPKSPDKAHLNLHINSLELGDSAVYFCASSHQGLAAEAFFGQGTRLTVV.